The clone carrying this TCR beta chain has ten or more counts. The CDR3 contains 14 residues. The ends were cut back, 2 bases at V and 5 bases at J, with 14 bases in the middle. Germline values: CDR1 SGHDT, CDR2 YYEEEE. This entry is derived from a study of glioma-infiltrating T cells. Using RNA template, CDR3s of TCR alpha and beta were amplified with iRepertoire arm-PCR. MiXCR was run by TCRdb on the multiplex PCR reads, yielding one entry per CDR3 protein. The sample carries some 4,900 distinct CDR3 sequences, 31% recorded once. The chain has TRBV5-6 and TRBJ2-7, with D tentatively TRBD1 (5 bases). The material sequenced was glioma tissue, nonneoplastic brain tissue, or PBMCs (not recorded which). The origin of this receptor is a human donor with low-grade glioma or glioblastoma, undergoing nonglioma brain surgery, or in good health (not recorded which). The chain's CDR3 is CASSFKGRIHEQYV. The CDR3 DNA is TGTGCCAGCAGCTTCAAGGGGCGGATCCACGAGCAGTACGTC.